Listed below are T cell receptor beta chains from one sample, sequenced in a study of blood T cell repertoires in COVID-19. Clones were sequenced by immunoSEQ multiplex PCR, and TCRdb holds only the in-frame ones, with some missing. The sample gives hundreds of thousands of clones, 70% to 90% of which show up once; 1.4% is in the top ten. Sequencing input: PBMCs or T cells enriched from blood (not recorded which). These receptors were obtained from a woman aged 18-29 years who had been exposed to COVID-19. The CDR3 runs from the conserved cysteine through the conserved F or W. D genes are given only for firm matches. Rows may omit the clone size; those that give it use once, few, many or a size class.

TRBV28,.,TRBJ2-5,.,CASSLRVVQETQYF,TGTGCCAGCAGTTTACGGGTCGTACAAGAGACCCAGTACTTC
TRBV6-5,.,TRBJ1-4,.,CASSYGLEPTNEKLFF,TGTGCCAGCAGTTACGGACTAGAGCCAACTAATGAAAAACTGTTTTTT
TRBV19,.,TRBJ2-5,TRBD1,CASKDRREETQYF,TGTGCCAGTAAGGACAGGAGAGAAGAGACCCAGTACTTC
TRBV13,.,TRBJ2-2,TRBD2,CATPRGDKTGELFF,TGTGCCACCCCACGGGGGGATAAGACCGGGGAGCTGTTTTTT
TRBV28,.,TRBJ1-5,.,CASSFTRERVLYSNQPQHF,TGTGCCAGCAGTTTCACACGGGAGAGGGTGTTATATAGCAATCAGCCCCAGCATTTT
TRBV11-3,.,TRBJ2-3,TRBD2,CASSFGPITSGADTQYF,TGTGCCAGCAGCTTTGGCCCGATAACTAGCGGCGCAGATACGCAGTATTTT
TRBV18,.,TRBJ1-1,.,CASSRTENTEAFF,TGTGCCAGCTCGAGGACAGAGAACACTGAAGCTTTCTTT
TRBV28,.,TRBJ2-7,.,CASRQPSSYEQYF,TGTGCCAGCAGACAGCCGAGCTCCTACGAGCAGTACTTC
TRBV29-1,.,TRBJ1-4,.,CSVEDRNEKLFF,TGCAGCGTTGAAGACCGGAATGAAAAACTGTTTTTT
TRBV19,once,TRBJ2-1,TRBD2,CASSIRAGEGPGNEQFF,TGTGCCAGTAGTATACGTGCGGGGGAGGGCCCGGGCAATGAGCAGTTCTTC
TRBV7-2,.,TRBJ2-7,.,CASRVNGIQNSYEQYF,TGTGCCAGCAGGGTAAACGGGATCCAGAACTCCTACGAGCAGTACTTC
TRBV6-2/TRBV6-3,.,TRBJ1-1,.,CASSTLRGTEAFF,TGTGCCAGCAGTACGCTCCGAGGCACTGAAGCTTTCTTT
TRBV2,.,TRBJ2-1,TRBD2,CASSPVAGYNEQFF,TGTGCCAGCAGTCCCGTAGCGGGTTACAATGAGCAGTTCTTC
TRBV27,.,TRBJ2-1,.,CATQQGTYNEQFF,TGTGCCACCCAGCAGGGGACCTACAATGAGCAGTTCTTC
TRBV29-1,.,TRBJ2-1,.,CSVAGGRGPYNEQFF,TGCAGCGTTGCCGGTGGCAGGGGTCCTTACAATGAGCAGTTCTTC
TRBV2,.,TRBJ1-2,.,CASRGGLISGYTF,TGTGCCAGCAGGGGGGGACTGATAAGTGGCTACACCTTC
TRBV3-1/TRBV3-2,.,TRBJ2-2,.,CASSQDPNTGELFF,TGTGCCAGCAGCCAAGATCCAAACACCGGGGAGCTGTTTTTT
TRBV29-1,.,TRBJ1-5,TRBD1,CSVQGGLNQPQHF,TGCAGCGTCCAGGGGGGACTCAATCAGCCCCAGCATTTT
TRBV19,.,TRBJ1-3,TRBD1,CASNTGDRNTIYF,TGTGCCAGTAATACAGGGGATAGAAACACCATATATTTT
TRBV7-8,.,TRBJ1-3,TRBD1,CASSPLGQGASGNTIYF,TGTGCCAGCAGCCCGCTCGGACAGGGGGCATCTGGAAACACCATATATTTT
TRBV5-4,.,TRBJ2-2,TRBD2,CASSLDGGSGVAGELFF,TGTGCCAGCAGCTTGGATGGGGGTAGCGGGGTAGCCGGGGAGCTGTTTTTT
TRBV28,.,TRBJ2-1,TRBD2,CASSIAGTSGYNEQFF,TGTGCCAGCAGTATCGCCGGGACTAGCGGTTACAATGAGCAGTTCTTC
TRBV27,.,TRBJ2-2,.,CATRRLGPGELFF,TGTGCCACTCGCCGACTAGGTCCCGGGGAGCTGTTTTTT
TRBV6-5,.,TRBJ2-3,.,CASMSGGLTDTQYF,TGTGCCAGCATGAGTGGGGGCCTCACAGATACGCAGTATTTT
TRBV14,.,TRBJ2-1,TRBD1,CASSQGQGFYNEQFF,TGTGCCAGCAGCCAGGGACAGGGGTTTTACAATGAGCAGTTCTTC
TRBV28,.,TRBJ1-1,.,CASSPAAGVVNTEAFF,TGTGCCAGCAGTCCCGCCGCAGGGGTAGTGAACACTGAAGCTTTCTTT
TRBV18,.,TRBJ2-1,.,CASSPTLGQTFYNEQFF,TGTGCCAGCTCACCAACCCTCGGACAGACGTTCTACAATGAGCAGTTCTTC
TRBV6-5,.,TRBJ1-4,TRBD1,CASSRAGGSNEKLFF,TGTGCCAGCAGTCGGGCAGGGGGCTCGAATGAAAAACTGTTTTTT
TRBV18,.,TRBJ2-3,TRBD2,CASSVGLYTDTQYF,TGTGCCAGCTCGGTGGGACTATACACAGATACGCAGTATTTT
TRBV27,once,TRBJ1-5,.,CASSLIGQGSNQPQHF,TGTGCCAGCAGTTTAATAGGCCAGGGTAGCAATCAGCCCCAGCATTTT
TRBV18,.,TRBJ1-3,TRBD1,CASSPLTGTASSGNTIYF,TGTGCCAGCTCACCGCTAACCGGGACAGCGAGCTCTGGAAACACCATATATTTT
TRBV9,.,TRBJ2-7,.,CASSVGPDTRSYEQYF,TGTGCCAGCAGCGTAGGACCCGACACCAGATCCTACGAGCAGTACTTC
TRBV7-2,once,TRBJ2-1,.,CASSSLVDISYNEQFF,TGTGCCAGCAGCTCCCTAGTGGACATCTCCTACAATGAGCAGTTCTTC
TRBV13,.,TRBJ1-1,.,CASSLEAGRGTEAFF,TGTGCCAGCAGCTTAGAGGCAGGGAGGGGCACTGAAGCTTTCTTT
TRBV7-9,.,TRBJ2-1,TRBD2,CASSLRTSGISNEQFF,TGTGCCAGCAGCCTCCGGACTAGCGGGATATCGAATGAGCAGTTCTTC
TRBV19,.,TRBJ2-1,TRBD2,CASSISSGGSVNEQFF,TGTGCCAGTAGTATTTCTAGCGGGGGGTCTGTTAATGAGCAGTTCTTC
TRBV5-1,many,TRBJ2-7,.,CASRGGAGFDYEQYF,TGCGCCAGCAGAGGGGGGGCAGGGTTCGACTACGAGCAGTACTTC
TRBV9,.,TRBJ2-2,TRBD1,CASSPQQGANTGELFF,TGTGCCAGCAGCCCCCAACAGGGGGCGAACACCGGGGAGCTGTTTTTT
TRBV3-1/TRBV3-2,.,TRBJ2-5,TRBD2,CASSQAGTSGGPQETQYF,TGTGCCAGCAGCCAAGCGGGGACTAGCGGGGGCCCCCAAGAGACCCAGTACTTC
TRBV27,.,TRBJ2-7,TRBD1,CASSPDRGFYEQYF,TGTGCCAGCAGTCCTGACAGGGGATTCTACGAGCAGTACTTC
TRBV29-1,.,TRBJ2-2,TRBD2,CSVAGANTGELFF,TGCAGTGTAGCGGGGGCCAACACCGGGGAGCTGTTTTTT
TRBV10-2,.,TRBJ2-6,TRBD1,CASRDRAGANVLTF,TGCGCCAGCAGAGACAGGGCTGGGGCCAACGTCCTGACTTTC
TRBV2,.,TRBJ2-1,TRBD1,CASTLKRDRNNEQFF,TGTGCCAGCACCCTAAAAAGGGACAGGAACAATGAGCAGTTCTTC
TRBV7-9,.,TRBJ2-7,.,CASSLGRAHEQYF,TGTGCCAGCAGCTTAGGGAGGGCCCACGAGCAGTACTTC
TRBV18,.,TRBJ1-1,.,CASSPNRLPANTEAFF,TGTGCCAGCTCACCTAACAGGTTACCGGCGAACACTGAAGCTTTCTTT
TRBV27,.,TRBJ1-2,.,CASGEGGYGYTF,TGTGCCAGCGGGGAGGGGGGGTACGGCTACACCTTC
TRBV11-1,.,TRBJ2-5,TRBD1,CASSNRGETQYF,TGTGCCAGCAGTAACAGGGGAGAGACCCAGTACTTC
TRBV5-1,.,TRBJ2-3,.,CASSLGRASTDTQYF,TGCGCCAGCAGCTTGGGGCGGGCTAGCACAGATACGCAGTATTTT
TRBV19,.,TRBJ1-5,TRBD1,CASAGQGVQPQHF,TGTGCCAGCGCGGGACAGGGCGTCCAGCCCCAGCATTTT
TRBV6-1,.,TRBJ1-1,.,CASSEGQWEVNTEAFF,TGTGCCAGCAGTGAAGGTCAGTGGGAGGTGAACACTGAAGCTTTCTTT
TRBV2,.,TRBJ2-7,.,CASSDITGYEQYF,TGTGCCAGCAGTGATATCACGGGCTACGAGCAGTACTTC
TRBV28,.,TRBJ1-1,TRBD1,CASSLGDRGRTEAFF,TGTGCCAGCAGTTTGGGAGACAGGGGCCGGACTGAAGCTTTCTTT
TRBV4-3,.,TRBJ2-7,TRBD1,CASSQDPGTGGFNEQYF,TGCGCCAGCAGCCAAGATCCGGGGACAGGGGGCTTCAACGAGCAGTACTTC
TRBV28,.,TRBJ1-1,TRBD1,CASFRTGTGATEAFF,TGTGCCAGCTTTCGAACGGGGACAGGGGCCACTGAAGCTTTCTTT
TRBV7-2,.,TRBJ2-7,.,CASSLGPTGNYEQYF,TGTGCCAGCAGCTTAGGCCCGACAGGAAACTACGAGCAGTACTTC
TRBV15,.,TRBJ2-1,TRBD2,CATSREIAGAYNEQFF,TGTGCCACCAGCAGAGAGATAGCGGGAGCTTACAATGAGCAGTTCTTC